The TCR beta chain described here comes from a study of identifying expanded T cells in peripheral blood. This clone was counted a single time. Sequencing was performed with immunoSEQ multiplex PCR; in TCRdb, only in-frame clones are kept and a portion is missing. Of 120,000 or so clones in the sample, roughly 82% are singletons; the top ten hold approximately 3%. Trimming removed 0 bases at V and 1 base at J, with 9 bases between. This CDR3 has 15 residues. Germline lookup yields CDR1 SGHVS and CDR2 FQNEAQ. The chain links TRBV7-8 to TRBJ1-1, with a weak D call TRBD1 (5 bases). This receptor was obtained from a person aged 18 to 75 in good health. Specimen: blood. This chain's CDR3 is CASSLARGENTEAFF. The CDR3 region has the DNA TGTGCCAGCAGCTTAGCGCGGGGGGAGAACACTGAAGCTTTCTTT.